These T cell receptor beta chains were read from a single sample in a study of cytomegalovirus exposure and HLA in healthy donors. Repertoires were generated with immunoSEQ multiplex PCR, while TCRdb's copy carries only in-frame clones and drops some. This table has 100,000 to 150,000 clones, 74% appearing once. Sequenced sample: PBMCs. These receptors were obtained from a woman in her 50s in good health and CMV-seropositive. Each CDR3 is given with its conserved first and last residue. The D gene is left open where the match is weak. Clone size, where shown, is once, few, many, or a class for clones that have expanded.

V	D	size	J	DNA	CDR3
TRBV6-5	TRBD2	-	TRBJ2-1	TGTGCCAGCAGGCCTAGCGGGGGCCTCTACAATGAGCAGTTCTTC	CASRPSGGLYNEQFF
TRBV19	TRBD1	-	TRBJ1-5	TGTGCCAGTAGTACTTCCGGGACAGCAGTCAATCAGCCCCAGCATTTT	CASSTSGTAVNQPQHF
TRBV4-2	-	-	TRBJ2-7	TGTGCCAGCAGCCAAGGAATATCGACAGCGTTAATGGAGCAGTACTTC	CASSQGISTALMEQYF
TRBV5-1	TRBD1	-	TRBJ1-1	TGCGCCAGCAGCTTGAACCAGGGGGGAGGTGCTTTCTTT	CASSLNQGGGAFF
TRBV7-2	-	few	TRBJ1-1	TGTGCCAGCAGCTCTCACTGGCGGGACACTGAAGCTTTCTTT	CASSSHWRDTEAFF
TRBV7-9	-	-	TRBJ2-7	TGTTCCAGCAGCCTTAGTTGGGGCATCGACGAGCAGTACTTC	CSSSLSWGIDEQYF
TRBV6-6	TRBD2	-	TRBJ2-5	TGTGCCGCTTCTAGCGGAAAAGAGACCCAGTACTTC	CAASSGKETQYF
TRBV18	-	-	TRBJ2-2	TGTGCCAGCTCAGTGCTAATGCGGGGGCCGAACACCGGGGAGCTGTTTTTT	CASSVLMRGPNTGELFF
TRBV12-5	TRBD2	-	TRBJ2-7	TGTGCTACCCTCGGGGGGGGGTCCTACGAGCAGTACTTC	CATLGGGSYEQYF
TRBV5-4	-	-	TRBJ2-5	TGTGCCAGCAGCCGGTTCTACCGGTTAGCGGAGACCCAGTACTTC	CASSRFYRLAETQYF
TRBV19	TRBD1	-	TRBJ1-2	TGTGCCAGTAGTGGCCCGCACAGGGGGTTTTATGGCTACACCTTC	CASSGPHRGFYGYTF
TRBV5-4	-	few	TRBJ1-2	TGTGCCAGCAGCTTGTTTCACGCCAACTCTAACTATGGCTACACCTTC	CASSLFHANSNYGYTF
TRBV5-1	TRBD1	-	TRBJ2-1	TGCGCCAGCAGCCGGGACAGGGAGGGCGTAAGGGAGCAGTTCTTC	CASSRDREGVREQFF
TRBV7-2	TRBD1	-	TRBJ2-2	TGTGCCAGCAGCCCCCGGACAGGGGGCACCGGGGAGCTGTTTTTT	CASSPRTGGTGELFF
TRBV7-2	TRBD1	-	TRBJ1-3	TGTGCCAGCAGCGCCCCGGACAGGACTGGAAACACCATATATTTT	CASSAPDRTGNTIYF
TRBV7-9	-	-	TRBJ2-1	TGTGCCAGCAGCTTAGCACAGGGAACGATAAGGTTTTACAATGAGCAGTTCTTC	CASSLAQGTIRFYNEQFF
TRBV6-6	TRBD2	-	TRBJ2-1	TGTGCCAGCAGTTGGGGGGGAAGCTCCTACAATGAGCAGTTCTTC	CASSWGGSSYNEQFF
TRBV5-1	-	-	TRBJ2-7	TGCGCCAGCACCTATACAGGGAGCTACGAGCAGTACTTC	CASTYTGSYEQYF
TRBV7-9	-	-	TRBJ2-1	TGTGCCAGCAGCTTGAGTCTCTTC	CASSLSLF
TRBV5-6	TRBD1	-	TRBJ2-2	TGTGCCAGCAGCCCCTGGGACAGGGCGAGCACCGGGGAGCTGTTTTTT	CASSPWDRASTGELFF
TRBV7-2	-	-	TRBJ2-2	TGTGCCAGCAGCCCCGTCTTGACCGGGGAGCTGTTTTTT	CASSPVLTGELFF
TRBV9	-	-	TRBJ2-4	TGTGCCAGCAGCGTAGACAGCTTAGCCAAAAACATTCAGTACTTC	CASSVDSLAKNIQYF
TRBV30	-	-	TRBJ1-1	TGTGCCTGGAGGCCGACTGGATACACTGAAGCTTTCTTT	CAWRPTGYTEAFF
TRBV14	TRBD2	-	TRBJ2-2	TGTGCCAGCAGCCTACTAGCGGGGGACCTCACCGGGGAGCTGTTTTTT	CASSLLAGDLTGELFF
TRBV7-9	TRBD1	-	TRBJ1-2	TGTTCCAGCAGCTCGGGACAGGCAGTATTCGTCTACCCCTTC	CSSSSGQAVFVYPF